This TCR beta chain was retrieved from a study of cytomegalovirus exposure and HLA in healthy donors. Notes on the study in general: Donor immune exposure was known only as CMV serostatus. Researchers reportedly found TCR beta sequences accurately predicted most subjects' HLA-A and HLA-B alleles.

The CDR3 is made up of 14 amino acids. Trimming took 5 bases from V and 3 from J, leaving 8 bases between them. CDR1 is MNHNY, CDR2 SVGAGI, per germline (reference sequence). Notes on this clone: What it recognizes is unknown.

Researchers ran the PCR with 60 Vbeta and 13 Jbeta primers. Generated by immunoSEQ multiplex PCR, the TCRdb table keeps only in-frame clones and is missing some. The table has about 180,000 clones, around 80% seen once; the top ten hold around 2.2%. Sequenced sample: PBMCs. This TCR was sampled from a woman aged 25 to 39 in good health and CMV-seronegative. This chain uses TRBV6-6 with TRBJ1-6; D is possibly TRBD1 (6 bases). CDR3 region: CASSRQVYNSPLHF. CDR3 in DNA: TGTGCCAGCAGTCGACAGGTCTATAATTCACCCCTCCACTTT.